This entry describes one TCR beta chain. As yet, its antigen is unknown. Both iRepertoire HTBI primers and Arm-PCR of CDR3 regions were used to build the TCR beta libraries. A single record per CDR3 protein comes from TCRdb applying MiXCR to the multiplex PCR reads. The data hold 700,000 or so distinct CDR3 sequences, with around 32% observed a single time. Time point reported: persistent/refractory GD, antithyroid drugs over 5 years with positive TRAb. TCR sequences were obtained from RNA taken from PBMCs. These data come from a study of regulatory T cells in long-lasting Graves disease. The study, taken as a whole, reports: Not thyroid tissue but only peripheral blood was studied.

This receptor was taken from a female donor with Graves disease. The sequences come from peripheral blood mononuclear cells (PBMCs), collected when the disease was refractory, from a patient treated with antithyroid drugs.

The CDR3 region has the DNA TGCAGCGTTGTTCCTGGGGGCGATAGCAATCAGCCCCAGCATTTT. It specifies CSVVPGGDSNQPQHF. This chain connects TRBV29-1 to TRBJ1-5, with D possibly matching TRBD1 (6 bases). The CDR3 runs 15 residues. V gave up 4 bases and J gave up 0 bases, with 13 bases separating them. Germline CDR1 is SQVTM and CDR2 is ANQGSEA.